One sample yielded the 3 T cell receptor beta chains listed below, sequenced in a study of beta chain features in type 1 diabetes. Their antigens are not known. Study-wide points: A moderate, significant TCRB CDR3 shortening appeared in type 1 diabetes across four CD4+ subsets.

The sequenced template was cDNA made from the entire isolated RNA. Assay: immunoSEQ multiplex PCR; the TCRdb copy retains only in-frame clones and omits some. The table shows 300,000 to 450,000 clones, with around a tenth occurring only once. The sequenced material came from central memory CD4+ T cells from blood. These receptors originate from a young man with type 1 diabetes.

V gene TRBV19 combines with J gene TRBJ1-5; 12 bases fit TRBD1. CDR3 length equals 15 residues. CDR1 is LNHDA, CDR2 SQIVND, per germline (reference sequence). The J segment lost 6 bases and the V segment lost 5 bases, leaving 5 bases of the junction unmatched. The CDR3 loop reads CASSAGTGGTQPQHF. The CDR3 DNA follows: TGTGCCAGTAGTGCTGGGACAGGGGGCACTCAGCCCCAGCATTTT.

This clone was counted between two and nine times. The rearrangement uses TRBV5-6 and TRBJ2-3, with D perhaps matching TRBD1 (5 bases). This CDR3 region has 12 residues. Germline CDR1 and CDR2: SGHDT and YYEEEE. Trimming left V 1 base short and J 11 bases short, with 11 bases between. Here the CDR3 reads CASSLYTGMQYF. The CDR3 nucleotides are TGTGCCAGCAGCTTGTATACAGGTATGCAGTATTTT.

This clone was observed at least ten times. The chain couples TRBV28 to TRBJ2-4; 10 bases are shared with TRBD1. The V gene's germline CDR1 is MDHEN and CDR2 SYDVKM. V lost 3 bases to trimming and J lost 5 bases; unmatched junction nucleotides: 4. The CDR3 contains 15 residues. The CDR3 region has the DNA TGTGCCAGCAGTTTGCATGGGACAGGGGAAAACATTCAGTACTTC. It yields the protein CASSLHGTGENIQYF.